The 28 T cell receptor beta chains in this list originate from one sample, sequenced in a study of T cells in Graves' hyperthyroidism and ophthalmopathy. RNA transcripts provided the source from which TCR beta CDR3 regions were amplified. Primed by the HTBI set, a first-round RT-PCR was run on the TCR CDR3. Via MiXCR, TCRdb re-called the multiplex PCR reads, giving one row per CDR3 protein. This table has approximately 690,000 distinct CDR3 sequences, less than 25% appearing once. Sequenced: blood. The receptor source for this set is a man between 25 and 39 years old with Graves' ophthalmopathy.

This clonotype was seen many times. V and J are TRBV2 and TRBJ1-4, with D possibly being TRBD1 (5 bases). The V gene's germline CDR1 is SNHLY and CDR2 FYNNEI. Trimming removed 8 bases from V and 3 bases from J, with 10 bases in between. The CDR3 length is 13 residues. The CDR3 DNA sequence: TGTGCCAGCCGCAGAGGGGCTAATGAAAAACTGTTTTTT. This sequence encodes CASRRGANEKLFF. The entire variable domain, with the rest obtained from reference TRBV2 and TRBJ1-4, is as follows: EPEVTQTPSHQVTQMGQEVILRCVPISNHLYFYWYRQILGQKVEFLVSFYNNEISEKSEIFDDQFSVERPDGSNFTLKIRSTKLEDSAMYFCASRRGANEKLFFGSGTQLSVL.

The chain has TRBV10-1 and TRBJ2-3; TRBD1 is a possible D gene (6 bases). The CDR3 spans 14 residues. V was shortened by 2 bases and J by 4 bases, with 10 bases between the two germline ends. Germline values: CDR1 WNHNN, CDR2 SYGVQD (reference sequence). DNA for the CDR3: TGCGCCAGCAGTGAGGGCAGGGGATCAGATACGCAGTATTTT. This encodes CASSEGRGSDTQYF.

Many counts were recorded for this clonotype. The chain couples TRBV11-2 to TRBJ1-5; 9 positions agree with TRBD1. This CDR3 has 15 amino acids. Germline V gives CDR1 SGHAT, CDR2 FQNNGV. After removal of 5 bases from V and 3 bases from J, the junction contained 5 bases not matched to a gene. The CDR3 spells CASSMGQGTNQPQHF. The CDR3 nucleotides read TGTGCCAGCAGCATGGGACAGGGAACCAATCAGCCCCAGCATTTT.

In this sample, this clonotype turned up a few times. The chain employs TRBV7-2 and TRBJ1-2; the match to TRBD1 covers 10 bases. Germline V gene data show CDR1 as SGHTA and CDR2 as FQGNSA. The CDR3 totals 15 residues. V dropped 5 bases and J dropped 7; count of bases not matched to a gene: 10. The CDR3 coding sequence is TGTGCCAGCAGCCCACCTCCGGGACAGGGGTTTGGCTACACCTTC. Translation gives CASSPPPGQGFGYTF.

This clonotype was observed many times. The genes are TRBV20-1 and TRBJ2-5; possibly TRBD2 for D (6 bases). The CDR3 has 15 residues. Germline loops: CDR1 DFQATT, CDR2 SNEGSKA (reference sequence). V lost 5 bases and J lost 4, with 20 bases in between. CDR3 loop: CSAHPLRDLSETQYF. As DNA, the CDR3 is TGCAGTGCTCACCCCCTCCGGGACTTGTCAGAGACCCAGTACTTC.

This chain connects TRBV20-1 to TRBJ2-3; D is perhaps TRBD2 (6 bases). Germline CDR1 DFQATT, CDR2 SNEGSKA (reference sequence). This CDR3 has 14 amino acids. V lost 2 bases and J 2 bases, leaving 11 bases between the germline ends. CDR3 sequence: CSARLGGATDTQYF. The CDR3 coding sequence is TGCAGTGCTAGATTAGGAGGGGCCACAGATACGCAGTATTTT.

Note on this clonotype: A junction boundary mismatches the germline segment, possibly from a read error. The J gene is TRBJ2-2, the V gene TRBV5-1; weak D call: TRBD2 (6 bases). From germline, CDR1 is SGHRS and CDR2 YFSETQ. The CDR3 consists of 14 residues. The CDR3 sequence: CASSSLANIGELFF. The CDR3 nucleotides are TGCGCCAGCAGCTCCCTAGCGAACATCGGGGAGCTGTTTTTT.

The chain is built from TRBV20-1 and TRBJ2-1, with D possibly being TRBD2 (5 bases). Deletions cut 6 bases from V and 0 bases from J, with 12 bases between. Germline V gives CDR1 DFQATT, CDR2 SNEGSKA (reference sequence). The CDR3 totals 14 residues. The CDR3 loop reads CSALTTASYNEQFF. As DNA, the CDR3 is TGCAGTGCCTTGACTACGGCCTCCTACAATGAGCAGTTCTTC.

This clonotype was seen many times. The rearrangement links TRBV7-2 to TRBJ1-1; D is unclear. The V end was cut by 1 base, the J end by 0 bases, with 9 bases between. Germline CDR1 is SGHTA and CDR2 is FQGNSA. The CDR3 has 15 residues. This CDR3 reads CASSLGRVLNTEAFF. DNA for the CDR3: TGTGCCAGCAGCTTAGGGAGGGTTTTGAACACTGAAGCTTTCTTT. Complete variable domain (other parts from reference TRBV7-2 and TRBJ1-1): GAGVSQSPSNKVTEKGKDVELRCDPISGHTALYWYRQSLGQGLEFLIYFQGNSAPDKSGLPSDRFSAERTGGSVSTLTIQRTQQEDSAVYLCASSLGRVLNTEAFFGQGTRLTVV.

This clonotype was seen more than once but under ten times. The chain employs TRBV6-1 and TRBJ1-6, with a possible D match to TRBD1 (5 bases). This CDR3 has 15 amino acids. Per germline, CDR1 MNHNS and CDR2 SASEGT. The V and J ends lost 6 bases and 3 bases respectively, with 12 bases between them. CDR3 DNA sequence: TGTGCCAGCAGAACAGACAGCCTCTATAATTCACCCCTCCACTTT. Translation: CASRTDSLYNSPLHF.

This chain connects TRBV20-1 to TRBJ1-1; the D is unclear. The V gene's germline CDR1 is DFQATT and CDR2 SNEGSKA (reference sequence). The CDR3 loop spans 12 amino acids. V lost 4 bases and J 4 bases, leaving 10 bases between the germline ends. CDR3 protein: CSAIYRGTEAFF. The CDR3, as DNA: TGCAGTGCTATATACCGGGGCACTGAAGCTTTCTTT.

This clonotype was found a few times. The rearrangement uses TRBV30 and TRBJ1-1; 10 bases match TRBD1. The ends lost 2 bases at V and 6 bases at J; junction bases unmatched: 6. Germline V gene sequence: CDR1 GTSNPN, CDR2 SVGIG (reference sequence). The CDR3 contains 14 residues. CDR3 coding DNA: TGTGCCTGGAGTACAGGACAGGGGGAGGCTGAAGCTTTCTTT. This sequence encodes CAWSTGQGEAEAFF.

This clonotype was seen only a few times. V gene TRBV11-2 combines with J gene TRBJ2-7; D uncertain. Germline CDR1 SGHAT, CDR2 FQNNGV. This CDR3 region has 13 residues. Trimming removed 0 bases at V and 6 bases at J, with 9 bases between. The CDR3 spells CASSLDGRREQYF. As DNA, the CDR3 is TGTGCCAGCAGCTTAGATGGTAGGCGCGAGCAGTACTTC.

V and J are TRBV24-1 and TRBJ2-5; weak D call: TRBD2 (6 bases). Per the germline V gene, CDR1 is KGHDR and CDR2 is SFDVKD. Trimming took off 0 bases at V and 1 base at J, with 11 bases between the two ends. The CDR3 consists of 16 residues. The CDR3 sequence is CATSDLQGGIQETQYF. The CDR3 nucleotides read TGTGCCACCAGTGATTTGCAAGGCGGGATCCAAGAGACCCAGTACTTC.

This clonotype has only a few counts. The CDR3 sequence is CASRRSVYTEAFF. The CDR3 DNA reads TGTGCCAGTAGGAGAAGTGTCTACACTGAAGCTTTCTTT. This chain links TRBV19 with TRBJ1-1; D gene uncertain. Germline CDR1 reads LNHDA; CDR2 reads SQIVND (reference sequence). Trimming removed 6 bases from V and 3 bases from J, with 11 bases in between. This CDR3 comprises 13 residues. Variable domain in full (rest from reference TRBV19 and TRBJ1-1): DGGITQSPKYLFRKEGQNVTLSCEQNLNHDAMYWYRQDPGQGLRLIYYSQIVNDFQKGDIAEGYSVSREKKESFPLTVTSAQKNPTAFYLCASRRSVYTEAFFGQGTRLTVV.

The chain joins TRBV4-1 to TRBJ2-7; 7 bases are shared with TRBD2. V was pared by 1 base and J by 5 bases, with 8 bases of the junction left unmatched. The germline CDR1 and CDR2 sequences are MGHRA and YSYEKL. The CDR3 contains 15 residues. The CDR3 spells CASSQASGGRDEQYF. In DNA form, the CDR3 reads TGCGCCAGCAGCCAAGCTAGTGGGGGGAGGGACGAGCAGTACTTC.

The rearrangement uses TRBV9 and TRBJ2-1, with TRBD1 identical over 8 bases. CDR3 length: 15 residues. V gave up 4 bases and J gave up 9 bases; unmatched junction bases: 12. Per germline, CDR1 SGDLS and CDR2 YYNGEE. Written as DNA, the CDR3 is TGTGCCAGCAGCCAAGGGACAGGTTTGGAAAGTGAGCAGTTCTTC. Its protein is CASSQGTGLESEQFF.

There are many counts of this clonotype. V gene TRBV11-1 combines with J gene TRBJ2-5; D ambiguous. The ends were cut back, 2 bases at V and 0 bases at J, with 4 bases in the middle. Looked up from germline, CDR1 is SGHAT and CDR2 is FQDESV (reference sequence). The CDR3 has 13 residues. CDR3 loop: CASSLTYQETQYF. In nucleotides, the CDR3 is TGTGCCAGCAGCTTAACGTACCAAGAGACCCAGTACTTC. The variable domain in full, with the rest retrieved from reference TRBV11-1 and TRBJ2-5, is EAEVAQSPRYKITEKSQAVAFWCDPISGHATLYWYRQILGQGPELLVQFQDESVVDDSQLPKDRFSAERLKGVDSTLKIQPAELGDSAMYLCASSLTYQETQYFGPGTRLLVL.

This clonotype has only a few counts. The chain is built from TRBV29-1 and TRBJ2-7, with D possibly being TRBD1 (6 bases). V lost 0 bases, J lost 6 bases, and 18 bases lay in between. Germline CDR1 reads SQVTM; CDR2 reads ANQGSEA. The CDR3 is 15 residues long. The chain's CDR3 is CSVEEGHTGRSEQYF. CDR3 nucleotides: TGCAGCGTTGAAGAAGGGCACACAGGGCGGAGCGAGCAGTACTTC.

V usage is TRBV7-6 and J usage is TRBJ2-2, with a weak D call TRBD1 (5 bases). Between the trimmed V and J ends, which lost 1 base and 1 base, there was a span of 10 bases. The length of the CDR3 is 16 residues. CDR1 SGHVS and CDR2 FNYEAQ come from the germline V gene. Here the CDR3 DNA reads TGTGCCAGCAGCTTAGTGTTCAGGGAGAACACCGGGGAGCTGTTTTTT. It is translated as CASSLVFRENTGELFF.

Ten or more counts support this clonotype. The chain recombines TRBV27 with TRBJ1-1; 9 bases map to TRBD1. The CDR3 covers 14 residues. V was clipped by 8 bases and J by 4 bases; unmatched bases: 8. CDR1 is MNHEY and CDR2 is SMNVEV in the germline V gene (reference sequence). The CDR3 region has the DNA TGTGCCAGCTTTTTGGGGACAGGGTTCACTGAAGCTTTCTTT. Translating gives CASFLGTGFTEAFF.

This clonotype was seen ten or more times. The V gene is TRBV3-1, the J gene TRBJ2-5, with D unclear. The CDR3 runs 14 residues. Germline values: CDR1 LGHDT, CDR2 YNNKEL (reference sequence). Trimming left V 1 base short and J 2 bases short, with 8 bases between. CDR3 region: CASSQALSQETQYF. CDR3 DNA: TGTGCCAGCAGCCAAGCCCTCTCTCAAGAGACCCAGTACTTC.

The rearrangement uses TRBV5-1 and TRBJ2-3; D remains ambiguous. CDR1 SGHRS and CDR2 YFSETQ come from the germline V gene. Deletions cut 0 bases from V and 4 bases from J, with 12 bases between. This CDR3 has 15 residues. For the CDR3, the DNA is TGCGCCAGCAGCTTGGGTACCTTGTCACCAGATACGCAGTATTTT. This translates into CASSLGTLSPDTQYF.

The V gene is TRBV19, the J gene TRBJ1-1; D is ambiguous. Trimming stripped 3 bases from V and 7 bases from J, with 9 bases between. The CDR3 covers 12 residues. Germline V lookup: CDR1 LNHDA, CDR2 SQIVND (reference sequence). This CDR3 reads CASSIQVGEAFF. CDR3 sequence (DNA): TGTGCCAGTAGTATTCAGGTGGGTGAAGCTTTCTTT.

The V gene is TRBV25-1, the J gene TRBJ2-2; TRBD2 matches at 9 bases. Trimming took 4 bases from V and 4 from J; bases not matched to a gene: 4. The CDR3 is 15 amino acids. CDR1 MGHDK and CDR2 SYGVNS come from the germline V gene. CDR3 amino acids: CASSGGSGSTGELFF. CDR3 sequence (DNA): TGTGCCAGCAGTGGGGGTAGCGGGAGCACCGGGGAGCTGTTTTTT.

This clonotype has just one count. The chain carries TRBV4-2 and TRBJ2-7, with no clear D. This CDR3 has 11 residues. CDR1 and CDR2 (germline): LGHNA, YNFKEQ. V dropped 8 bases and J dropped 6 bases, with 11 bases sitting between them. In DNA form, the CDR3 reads TGTGCCAGCCGTAACAATTGCGAGCAGTACTTC. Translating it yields CASRNNCEQYF.

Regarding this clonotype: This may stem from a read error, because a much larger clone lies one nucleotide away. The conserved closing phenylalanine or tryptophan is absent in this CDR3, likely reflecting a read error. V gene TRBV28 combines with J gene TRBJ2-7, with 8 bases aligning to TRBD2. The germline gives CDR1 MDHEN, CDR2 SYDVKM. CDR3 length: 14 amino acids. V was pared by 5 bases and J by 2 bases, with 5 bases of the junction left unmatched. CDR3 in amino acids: CASSNPGLAYEQYL. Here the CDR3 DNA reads TGTGCCAGCAGTAACCCGGGACTAGCCTACGAGCAGTACCTC.

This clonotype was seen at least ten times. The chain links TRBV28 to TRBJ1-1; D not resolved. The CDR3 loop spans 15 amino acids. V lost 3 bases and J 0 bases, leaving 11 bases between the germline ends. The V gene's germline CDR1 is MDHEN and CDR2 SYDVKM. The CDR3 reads CASSFIPGMNTEAFF. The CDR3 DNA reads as TGTGCCAGCAGTTTCATCCCGGGGATGAACACTGAAGCTTTCTTT.